The 17 T cell receptor beta chains below all came from one sample that was sequenced in a study of beta chain features in type 1 diabetes. cDNA synthesis used the whole RNA isolate, giving expressed TCRB sequences. Generated by immunoSEQ multiplex PCR, the TCRdb table keeps only in-frame clones and is missing some. The table records 150,000 or so clones, nearly 9.5% of them present only once. Sequencing used central memory CD4+ T cells from blood. The receptors originated from a man between 18 and 29 years old in good health.

Only a few counts were recorded for this clone. The chain couples TRBV18 to TRBJ1-5, with 8 bases that match TRBD1. The germline V gene has CDR1 KGHSH and CDR2 LQKENI. The V segment lost 4 bases and the J segment 4 bases; nucleotides outside the gene matches: 3. This CDR3 contains 14 residues. The CDR3 is CASSQQGGNQPQHF. The DNA for the CDR3 is TGTGCCAGCTCACAACAGGGGGGGAATCAGCCCCAGCATTTT.

This clone was observed a handful of times. J is TRBJ2-3 and V is TRBV27; a weak D match, TRBD2 (6 bases). The CDR3 extends over 18 amino acids. Trimming removed 7 bases at V and 3 bases at J, with 26 bases between. The germline V gene has CDR1 MNHEY and CDR2 SMNVEV (reference sequence). For the CDR3, the DNA is TGTGCCAGCACCAAAGGGGACTCGAGGTACAGAGGGACAGATACGCAGTATTTT. It yields the protein CASTKGDSRYRGTDTQYF.

The chain has TRBV6-1 and TRBJ2-1, with D hard to call. The CDR3 spans 14 residues. Germline-derived CDR1 and CDR2 are MNHNS and SASEGT. V lost 7 bases and J lost 8, with 18 bases in between. The CDR3 protein is CASTEVVRRDEQFF. For the CDR3, the DNA is TGTGCCAGCACCGAAGTGGTCCGCCGGGATGAGCAGTTCTTC.

V gene TRBV27 combines with J gene TRBJ1-5; TRBD1 agrees at 10 bases. CDR1 is MNHEY and CDR2 is SMNVEV in the germline V gene (reference sequence). The ends lost 6 bases at V and 9 bases at J; junction bases unmatched: 5. This CDR3 comprises 13 residues. The CDR3 loop is CASREDRGGPQHF. In nucleotides, the CDR3 is TGTGCCAGCAGGGAGGACAGGGGGGGGCCCCAGCATTTT.

This clone was observed a few times. DNA of the CDR3: TGTGCCAGCAGCCGTAGACAGGGCGGAACAACTAATGAAAAACTGTTTTTT. Encoded protein: CASSRRQGGTTNEKLFF. The rearrangement joins TRBV7-3 to TRBJ1-4; 7 nucleotides align to TRBD1. CDR3 length: 17 amino acids. The germline CDR1 and CDR2 sequences are SGHTA and FQGTGA. Trimming cost V 5 bases and J 0 bases; bases outside gene matches: 9. Drawing the rest from reference TRBV7-3 and TRBJ1-4, the complete variable domain is GAGVSQTPSNKVTEKGKYVELRCDPISGHTALYWYRQSLGQGPEFLIYFQGTGAADDSGLPNDRFFAVRPEGSVSTLKIQRTERGDSAVYLCASSRRQGGTTNEKLFFGSGTQLSVL.

This clone turned up a few times. The chain recombines TRBV5-1 with TRBJ2-2; no reliable D call. The V end was cut by 0 bases, the J end by 0 bases, with 9 bases between. Germline V lookup: CDR1 SGHRS, CDR2 YFSETQ. The CDR3 is made up of 16 amino acids. The CDR3 nucleotides are TGCGCCAGCAGCTTGGGTACAGCTTCGAACACCGGGGAGCTGTTTTTT. Translating it yields CASSLGTASNTGELFF.

A few counts support this clone. The rearrangement joins TRBV21-1 to TRBJ1-1; the listed D gene, TRBD1, was not tested against the DNA. TRBV21-1 counts as a pseudogene. This CDR3 comprises 16 residues. CDR3 in amino acids: CASSKGQRQFGVKAFF. The CDR3 DNA reads as TGTGCCAGCAGCAAGGGACAGAGACAGTTTGGTGTGAAAGCTTTCTTT.

CDR3 sequence: CASSPMGSSSSYNSPLHF. The CDR3 nucleotides read TGTGCCAGCAGCCCCATGGGCAGTTCAAGCTCCTATAATTCACCCCTCCACTTT. This chain joins TRBV5-8 and TRBJ1-6, with D unclear. The CDR3 is 18 amino acids. CDR1 and CDR2 (germline): SGHTS, YDEGEE. Trimming took 4 bases from V and 0 from J, leaving 17 bases between them.

This clone was seen more than once but under ten times. The V gene is TRBV18, the J gene TRBJ1-4, with a possible D match to TRBD1 (5 bases). Germline V gives CDR1 KGHSH, CDR2 LQKENI. Trimming stripped 5 bases from V and 4 bases from J, with 11 bases between. The CDR3 extends over 14 amino acids. The CDR3 DNA reads as TGTGCCAGCTCAATAAACGGGGGTAATGAAAAACTGTTTTTT. Its translation: CASSINGGNEKLFF.

The genes are TRBV7-9 and TRBJ1-2; D is ambiguous. The V gene's germline CDR1 is SEHNR and CDR2 FQNEAQ (reference sequence). Deletions cut 2 bases from V and 4 bases from J, with 8 bases between. This CDR3 has 13 residues. Here the CDR3 reads CASSLRVSYGYTF. The CDR3 DNA follows: TGTGCCAGCAGCTTAAGAGTGAGCTATGGCTACACCTTC.

The V and J genes are TRBV5-1 and TRBJ2-3; TRBD1 is a possible D gene (6 bases). This CDR3 comprises 14 residues. CDR1 and CDR2 from the germline V gene are SGHRS and YFSETQ. V lost 1 base and J 6 bases, leaving 12 bases between the germline ends. The CDR3 sequence: CASSLSSQGDTQYF. In DNA, the CDR3 is TGCGCCAGCAGCTTGAGTTCCCAGGGGGATACGCAGTATTTT.

A few counts support this clone. V usage is TRBV4-1 and J usage is TRBJ2-3; unclear D gene. This CDR3 region has 12 residues. The ends were cut back, 0 bases at V and 9 bases at J, with 7 bases in the middle. The germline CDR1 and CDR2 sequences are MGHRA and YSYEKL. The CDR3 DNA reads TGCGCCAGCAGCCAAGAGAAGCAAACGCAGTATTTT. As protein: CASSQEKQTQYF.

This clone was seen more than once but under ten times. This sequence joins TRBV7-2 and TRBJ2-6, with a tentative D call TRBD1 (6 bases). The germline CDR1 and CDR2 sequences are SGHTA and FQGNSA. The CDR3 contains 16 residues. V dropped 3 bases and J dropped 0 bases, with 9 bases sitting between them. CDR3 amino acids: CASSLTGGSGANVLTF. The CDR3 region has the DNA TGTGCCAGCAGCTTGACAGGAGGCTCTGGGGCCAACGTCCTGACTTTC.

The genes are TRBV19 and TRBJ1-4; tentatively, D is TRBD1 (6 bases). The length of the CDR3 is 14 residues. CDR1 is LNHDA and CDR2 is SQIVND in the germline V gene (reference sequence). Trimming took off 7 bases at V and 8 bases at J, with 17 bases between the two ends. The CDR3 DNA follows: TGTGCCAGTAAGAAACAGGGATTCGGGGAAAAACTGTTTTTT. Its protein is CASKKQGFGEKLFF. The variable domain in full, with the rest retrieved from reference TRBV19 and TRBJ1-4, is DGGITQSPKYLFRKEGQNVTLSCEQNLNHDAMYWYRQDPGQGLRLIYYSQIVNDFQKGDIAEGYSVSREKKESFPLTVTSAQKNPTAFYLCASKKQGFGEKLFFGSGTQLSVL.

In this sample, this clone turned up a few times. This chain links TRBV11-2 with TRBJ2-3; 7 bases map to TRBD2. CDR1 is SGHAT and CDR2 is FQNNGV in the germline V gene. CDR3 size: 18 residues. The junction had 10 bases not matched to a gene; V was cut back by 1 base and J by 0 bases. CDR3 region: CASSLGKGLGLSTDTQYF. CDR3 DNA: TGTGCCAGCAGCTTAGGCAAAGGACTAGGCCTAAGCACAGATACGCAGTATTTT.

This clone was observed a few times. The CDR3 loop is CASSLAGGHQETQYF. CDR3 DNA sequence: TGTGCCAGCAGTCTAGCGGGGGGACATCAAGAGACCCAGTACTTC. V usage is TRBV13 and J usage is TRBJ2-5; 11 bases are a match to TRBD2. Germline trimming cut 6 bases from V and 2 bases from J; bases unmatched to any gene: 5. The germline V gene has CDR1 PRHDT and CDR2 FYEKMQ (reference sequence). This CDR3 is 15 amino acids long.

The V gene is TRBV5-1, the J gene TRBJ2-7; D unclear. Trimming took 0 bases from V and 6 from J, leaving 10 bases between them. CDR3 size: 13 residues. Germline V gene lookup returns CDR1 SGHRS and CDR2 YFSETQ. The CDR3 DNA follows: TGCGCCAGCAGCTTGGCAAACTCGGGCGAGCAGTACTTC. This codes for CASSLANSGEQYF.